This TCR beta chain was found in a study of blood T cells in healthy people across ages. Study conclusions and caveats: Estimated diversity that came from one million T cells was considered an underestimate.

Isolated per sample were at least 7 million PBMCs. Total RNA extracted from each sample amounted to at least 6 micrograms. For this clonotype: The antigen is not known.

V dropped 4 bases and J dropped 0 bases, with 4 bases sitting between them. The CDR3 is 12 amino acids. Germline CDR1 is LNHNV and CDR2 is YYDKDF (reference sequence). The use of a sample-barcoded 5' primer and a J-beta primer mix characterized a second PCR of roughly 6 to 12 cycles. Each TCR beta cDNA got a 12-nucleotide random molecular identifier. Via MiXCR, TCRdb re-called the 5' RACE reads, giving one row per CDR3 protein. The table lists about 640,000 distinct CDR3 sequences, 58% of them singletons. Source material: blood. This TCR derives from a man between 60 and 70 years old in good health. This chain links TRBV15 with TRBJ2-7; D unclear. CDR3 in amino acids: CATSKISYEQYF. The CDR3 DNA reads TGTGCCACCAGCAAAATCTCCTACGAGCAGTACTTC.